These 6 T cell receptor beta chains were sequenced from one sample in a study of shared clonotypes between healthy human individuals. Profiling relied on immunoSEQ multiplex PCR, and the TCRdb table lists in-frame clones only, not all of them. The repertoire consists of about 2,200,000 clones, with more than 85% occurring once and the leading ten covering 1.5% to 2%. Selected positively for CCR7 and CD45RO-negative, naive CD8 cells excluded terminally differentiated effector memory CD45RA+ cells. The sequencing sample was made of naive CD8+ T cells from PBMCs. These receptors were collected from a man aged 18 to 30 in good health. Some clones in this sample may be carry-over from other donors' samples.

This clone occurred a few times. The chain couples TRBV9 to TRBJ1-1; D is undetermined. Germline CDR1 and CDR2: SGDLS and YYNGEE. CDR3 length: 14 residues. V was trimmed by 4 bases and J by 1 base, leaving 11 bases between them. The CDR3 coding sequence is TGTGCCAGCAGCCCCTCGGGGTGGAACACTGAAGCTTTCTTT. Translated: CASSPSGWNTEAFF. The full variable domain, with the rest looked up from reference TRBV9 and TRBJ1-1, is DSGVTQTPKHLITATGQRVTLRCSPRSGDLSVYWYQQSLDQGLQFLIQYYNGEERAKGNILERFSAQQFPDLHSELNLSSLELGDSALYFCASSPSGWNTEAFFGQGTRLTVV.

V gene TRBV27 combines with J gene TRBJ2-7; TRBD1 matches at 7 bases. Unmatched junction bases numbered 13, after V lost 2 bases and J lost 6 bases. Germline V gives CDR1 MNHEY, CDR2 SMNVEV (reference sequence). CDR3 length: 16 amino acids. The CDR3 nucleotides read TGTGCCAGCAGTTTAAGCGGAAGGACAGGTCAGGTCGAGCAGTACTTC. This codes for CASSLSGRTGQVEQYF.

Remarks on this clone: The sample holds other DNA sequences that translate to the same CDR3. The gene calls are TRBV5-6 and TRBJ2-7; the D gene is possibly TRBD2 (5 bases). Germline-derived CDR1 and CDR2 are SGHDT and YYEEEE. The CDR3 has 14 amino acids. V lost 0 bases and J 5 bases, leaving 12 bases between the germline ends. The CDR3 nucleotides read TGTGCCAGCAGCTTGGGGCTAGCCATTAACGAGCAGTACTTC. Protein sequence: CASSLGLAINEQYF.

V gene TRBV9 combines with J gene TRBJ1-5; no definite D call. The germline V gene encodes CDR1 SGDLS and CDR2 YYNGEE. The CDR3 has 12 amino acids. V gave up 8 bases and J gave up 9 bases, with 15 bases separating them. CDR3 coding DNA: TGTGCCAGAGTGAGGCCGGAATGGCCCCAGCATTTT. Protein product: CARVRPEWPQHF.

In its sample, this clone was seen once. This CDR3 is CASSLAGLAGNNEQFF. The CDR3 DNA sequence: TGTGCCAGCAGCTTAGCCGGACTAGCGGGGAACAATGAGCAGTTCTTC. The rearrangement links TRBV7-9 to TRBJ2-1; 12 bases line up with TRBD2. This CDR3 comprises 16 residues. V lost 0 bases, J lost 5 bases, and 2 bases stayed unmatched. CDR1 and CDR2 from the germline V gene are SEHNR and FQNEAQ (reference sequence).

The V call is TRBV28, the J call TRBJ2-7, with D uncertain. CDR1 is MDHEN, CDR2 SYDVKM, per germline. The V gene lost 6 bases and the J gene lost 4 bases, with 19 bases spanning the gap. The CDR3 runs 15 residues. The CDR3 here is CASRPGPSLLYEQYF. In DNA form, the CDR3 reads TGTGCCAGCAGACCCGGGCCGAGTTTACTTTACGAGCAGTACTTC.